The rows below give T cell receptor beta chains drawn from one sample of a study of T cells of healthy individuals. One entry per CDR3 protein, called by TCRdb with MiXCR from the 5' RACE reads. Counted here are around 80,000 distinct CDR3 sequences, more than 4.5% occurring once; the ten biggest clones make up roughly 7.1%. All receptors derive from a female donor in good health. Both conserved end residues are part of each CDR3. A D gene is named only where the DNA matches it firmly. Size is stated for part of the rows, as once, few or many counts, or as a class when the clone is expanded.

TRBJ2-6	TRBV27	.	many	15	CASSFIGSGANVLTF	TGTGCCAGCAGTTTCATTGGCTCTGGGGCCAACGTCCTGACTTTC
TRBJ1-5	TRBV4-1	.	few	16	CASSQEGGWGNQPQHF	TGCGCCAGCAGCCAAGAGGGAGGTTGGGGCAATCAGCCCCAGCATTTT
TRBJ1-1	TRBV18	TRBD1	.	13	CASRGQGNTEAFF	TGTGCCAGCCGGGGACAGGGGAACACTGAAGCTTTCTTT
TRBJ2-6	TRBV14	.	many	18	CASSQDWEESSGANVLTF	TGTGCCAGCAGCCAAGATTGGGAGGAGAGCTCTGGGGCCAACGTCCTGACTTTC
TRBJ1-6	TRBV6-5	.	many	14	CASSGVGSNSPLHF	TGTGCCAGCAGTGGGGTAGGCAGTAATTCACCCCTCCACTTT
TRBJ2-7	TRBV4-1	TRBD1	many	14	CASSHPGQGYEQYF	TGCGCCAGCAGCCATCCGGGACAGGGCTACGAGCAGTACTTC
TRBJ2-2	TRBV7-9	.	many	16	CASSLELNLNTGELFF	TGTGCCAGCAGCTTAGAACTTAACTTGAACACCGGGGAGCTGTTTTTT
TRBJ1-5	TRBV18	TRBD1	.	15	CASSPGTGGYQPQHF	TGTGCCAGCTCACCCGGGACAGGGGGTTATCAGCCCCAGCATTTT
TRBJ2-1	TRBV7-2	.	many	12	CASSSPGNEQFF	TGTGCCAGCAGCTCACCAGGGAATGAGCAGTTCTTC
TRBJ1-4	TRBV12-3/TRBV12-4	.	.	13	CASSQTTNEKLFF	TGTGCCAGCAGTCAGACCACTAATGAAAAACTGTTTTTT
TRBJ1-2	TRBV12-3/TRBV12-4	.	few	16	CASSFAPRGILDGYTF	TGTGCCAGCAGTTTCGCCCCTCGGGGTATCCTGGATGGCTACACCTTC
TRBJ2-7	TRBV5-1	TRBD1	many	15	CASSLLGQVSYEQYF	TGCGCCAGCAGCCTTTTGGGACAGGTCTCCTACGAGCAGTACTTC
TRBJ1-2	TRBV5-4	.	few	15	CASSSGTPGNYGYTF	TGTGCCAGCAGCTCCGGGACCCCCGGCAACTATGGCTACACCTTC
TRBJ1-1	TRBV27	TRBD1	.	17	CASAETGGSRGGTEAFF	TGTGCCAGCGCAGAGACAGGGGGCTCCCGGGGTGGGACTGAAGCTTTCTTT
TRBJ1-5	TRBV2	.	many	13	CASKGPSNQPQHF	TGTGCCAGCAAAGGACCGAGCAATCAGCCCCAGCATTTT
TRBJ1-2	TRBV5-1	.	many	13	CASSTPGNYGYTF	TGCGCCAGCAGTACCCCTGGGAACTATGGCTACACCTTC
TRBJ2-7	TRBV7-2	.	.	15	CASSLGGPVFYEQYF	TGTGCCAGCAGCTTAGGGGGCCCAGTCTTCTACGAGCAGTACTTC
TRBJ2-2	TRBV12-3/TRBV12-4	.	.	15	CASSLSLLGTGELFF	TGTGCCAGCAGTTTAAGCCTTTTGGGGACCGGGGAGCTGTTTTTT
TRBJ2-3	TRBV18	.	few	14	CASSPQFSTDTQYF	TGTGCCAGCTCACCTCAATTTAGCACAGATACGCAGTATTTT
TRBJ2-6	TRBV6-2/TRBV6-3	.	.	19	CASSYPRQALRSGANVLTF	TGTGCCAGCAGTTACCCTCGACAAGCCCTACGCTCTGGGGCCAACGTCCTGACTTTC
TRBJ2-7	TRBV3-1	TRBD1	many	13	CASSPRQGSEQYF	TGTGCCAGCAGCCCCCGACAGGGAAGCGAGCAGTACTTC
TRBJ2-3	TRBV7-2	.	.	14	CASSLDGQVDTQYF	TGTGCCAGCAGCTTAGACGGGCAGGTAGATACGCAGTATTTT
TRBJ2-5	TRBV7-9	.	many	14	CASSLVRREETQYF	TGTGCCAGCAGCCTAGTTCGGCGGGAAGAGACCCAGTACTTC
TRBJ2-4	TRBV28	.	.	19	CASSLLILRREKAKNIQYF	TGTGCCAGCAGTTTACTCATTCTTCGACGTGAGAAAGCCAAAAACATTCAGTACTTC
TRBJ2-2	TRBV12-3/TRBV12-4	.	many	15	CASSGPSELAGELFF	TGTGCCAGCAGTGGGCCCTCGGAGTTAGCCGGGGAGCTGTTTTTT
TRBJ2-7	TRBV12-3/TRBV12-4	.	few	14	CASSFGQETYEQYF	TGTGCCAGCAGTTTCGGGCAGGAGACCTACGAGCAGTACTTC